A selection of T cell receptor beta chains follows, all from one sample in a study of shared clonotypes between healthy human individuals. Assay used: immunoSEQ multiplex PCR; TCRdb lists only in-frame clones, some missing. The sample has about 2.1 million clones; 85% to 95% are singletons. The sample comprised naive CD8+ T cells from PBMCs. These receptors came from a man between 18 and 35 years old in good health. Some clones in this sample may be carry-over from other donors' samples. CDR3s include the opening cysteine and the closing phenylalanine or tryptophan. The D gene is left open where the match is weak. Only part of the rows carry a size: once, few, many, or a class if the clone is expanded.

j_call: TRBJ1-2
d_call: -
v_call: TRBV7-9
clone_size: -
cdr3_aa: CASSWGRGPRHGYTF
cdr3_nt: TGTGCCAGCAGCTGGGGTCGTGGGCCCAGGCATGGCTACACCTTC

j_call: TRBJ2-3
d_call: -
v_call: TRBV27
clone_size: -
cdr3_aa: CASSLGRADTQYF
cdr3_nt: TGTGCCAGCAGTTTGGGTAGGGCAGATACGCAGTATTTT

j_call: TRBJ2-7
d_call: TRBD2
v_call: TRBV5-6
clone_size: -
cdr3_aa: CASSLGLAGVREQYF
cdr3_nt: TGTGCCAGCAGCTTGGGGCTAGCGGGAGTCCGCGAGCAGTACTTC

j_call: TRBJ2-5
d_call: -
v_call: TRBV7-9
clone_size: once
cdr3_aa: CASSHPVQETQYF
cdr3_nt: TGTGCCAGCAGCCATCCAGTCCAAGAGACCCAGTACTTC

j_call: TRBJ2-1
d_call: -
v_call: TRBV7-9
clone_size: -
cdr3_aa: CATRDTLYNEQFF
cdr3_nt: TGTGCCACACGGGACACACTATACAATGAGCAGTTCTTC

j_call: TRBJ2-7
d_call: -
v_call: TRBV6-1
clone_size: once
cdr3_aa: CASSEARGLPHEQYF
cdr3_nt: TGTGCCAGCAGTGAAGCCCGGGGTCTGCCCCACGAGCAGTACTTC

j_call: TRBJ1-1
d_call: -
v_call: TRBV28
clone_size: -
cdr3_aa: CASSSPLMGGSTEAFF
cdr3_nt: TGTGCCAGCAGTTCGCCTCTAATGGGGGGAAGCACTGAAGCTTTCTTT

j_call: TRBJ1-5
d_call: -
v_call: TRBV19
clone_size: -
cdr3_aa: CARRVGNQPQHF
cdr3_nt: TGTGCCAGACGTGTTGGCAATCAGCCCCAGCATTTT

j_call: TRBJ2-3
d_call: TRBD2
v_call: TRBV7-9
clone_size: -
cdr3_aa: CASSWTSGRGTDTQYF
cdr3_nt: TGTGCCAGCAGCTGGACTAGCGGGAGGGGCACAGATACGCAGTATTTT

j_call: TRBJ2-2
d_call: TRBD2
v_call: TRBV6-5
clone_size: -
cdr3_aa: CATLGLAGWAGELFF
cdr3_nt: TGTGCCACCCTCGGACTAGCGGGATGGGCCGGGGAGCTGTTTTTT

j_call: TRBJ2-5
d_call: -
v_call: TRBV27
clone_size: -
cdr3_aa: CATRRPGGKETQYF
cdr3_nt: TGTGCCACCAGGCGGCCCGGAGGGAAAGAGACCCAGTACTTC

j_call: TRBJ1-2
d_call: TRBD1
v_call: TRBV7-9
clone_size: -
cdr3_aa: CASSPGGAWNGYTF
cdr3_nt: TGTGCCAGCAGCCCAGGGGGCGCTTGGAATGGCTACACCTTC

j_call: TRBJ1-5
d_call: -
v_call: TRBV2
clone_size: -
cdr3_aa: CASKEPGNQPQHF
cdr3_nt: TGTGCCAGCAAAGAACCTGGCAATCAGCCCCAGCATTTT

j_call: TRBJ2-1
d_call: -
v_call: TRBV10-3
clone_size: once
cdr3_aa: CAISEGPSYNEQFF
cdr3_nt: TGTGCCATCAGTGAGGGGCCTTCCTACAATGAGCAGTTCTTC

j_call: TRBJ2-5
d_call: -
v_call: TRBV7-2
clone_size: once
cdr3_aa: CASSPRVRAQYF
cdr3_nt: TGTGCCAGCAGCCCCCGAGTTAGGGCCCAGTACTTC

j_call: TRBJ1-1
d_call: -
v_call: TRBV28
clone_size: -
cdr3_aa: CASSHRGWGTEAFF
cdr3_nt: TGTGCCAGCAGTCATCGGGGGTGGGGGACTGAAGCTTTCTTT

j_call: TRBJ1-1
d_call: -
v_call: TRBV5-5
clone_size: -
cdr3_aa: CASSWIDTEAFF
cdr3_nt: TGTGCCAGCAGTTGGATAGACACTGAAGCTTTCTTT

j_call: TRBJ1-1
d_call: -
v_call: TRBV4-2
clone_size: -
cdr3_aa: CASSQVLNTEAFF
cdr3_nt: TGTGCCAGCAGCCAAGTTTTGAACACTGAAGCTTTCTTT

j_call: TRBJ2-1
d_call: TRBD2
v_call: TRBV18
clone_size: -
cdr3_aa: CASSPPGLAGVRYEQFF
cdr3_nt: TGTGCCAGCTCACCACCGGGACTAGCGGGAGTCAGGTATGAGCAGTTCTTC

j_call: TRBJ1-1
d_call: -
v_call: TRBV28
clone_size: -
cdr3_aa: CASSLYFSKNTEAFF
cdr3_nt: TGTGCCAGCAGTTTATATTTCAGCAAGAACACTGAAGCTTTCTTT

j_call: TRBJ2-1
d_call: TRBD2
v_call: TRBV7-8
clone_size: once
cdr3_aa: CASSFRDYPGYNEQFF
cdr3_nt: TGTGCCAGCAGCTTTCGGGACTATCCGGGGTACAATGAGCAGTTCTTC

j_call: TRBJ2-5
d_call: -
v_call: TRBV27
clone_size: once
cdr3_aa: CASSLSRLEQGETQYF
cdr3_nt: TGTGCCAGCAGTTTATCCCGACTTGAGCAAGGAGAGACCCAGTACTTC

j_call: TRBJ1-2
d_call: -
v_call: TRBV6-6
clone_size: -
cdr3_aa: CASKEGQTIYGYTF
cdr3_nt: TGTGCCAGCAAGGAAGGACAGACGATCTATGGCTACACCTTC

j_call: TRBJ2-1
d_call: -
v_call: TRBV7-2
clone_size: -
cdr3_aa: CASSLGYGRRNEQFF
cdr3_nt: TGTGCCAGCAGCTTGGGCTATGGACGGCGTAATGAGCAGTTCTTC

j_call: TRBJ1-2
d_call: TRBD1
v_call: TRBV7-9
clone_size: -
cdr3_aa: CASSPDRVDSYTF
cdr3_nt: TGTGCCAGCAGCCCGGACAGGGTTGATAGCTACACCTTC

j_call: TRBJ2-7
d_call: TRBD2
v_call: TRBV7-6
clone_size: -
cdr3_aa: CASSSPGLAGGGEQYF
cdr3_nt: TGTGCCAGCAGCTCCCCCGGACTAGCGGGAGGGGGTGAGCAGTACTTC

j_call: TRBJ2-1
d_call: TRBD2
v_call: TRBV11-2
clone_size: -
cdr3_aa: CASSLGAGSYNEQFF
cdr3_nt: TGTGCCAGCAGCTTAGGAGCGGGAAGTTACAATGAGCAGTTCTTC

j_call: TRBJ2-7
d_call: TRBD1
v_call: TRBV7-8
clone_size: once
cdr3_aa: CASSSSDRAWSYEQYF
cdr3_nt: TGTGCCAGCAGTTCTTCTGACAGGGCCTGGTCCTACGAGCAGTACTTC

j_call: TRBJ2-7
d_call: -
v_call: TRBV6-6
clone_size: -
cdr3_aa: CASSYYPGSSYEQYF
cdr3_nt: TGTGCCAGCAGTTACTATCCGGGGTCCTCCTACGAGCAGTACTTC

j_call: TRBJ1-5
d_call: TRBD1
v_call: TRBV18
clone_size: once
cdr3_aa: CASSSDRDRYYSNQPQHF
cdr3_nt: TGTGCCAGCTCATCTGACCGGGACAGATACTATAGCAATCAGCCCCAGCATTTT

j_call: TRBJ1-4
d_call: -
v_call: TRBV28
clone_size: -
cdr3_aa: CASSPHIATNEKLFF
cdr3_nt: TGTGCCAGCAGTCCCCATATTGCAACTAATGAAAAACTGTTTTTT

j_call: TRBJ2-1
d_call: -
v_call: TRBV6-5
clone_size: -
cdr3_aa: CASRDYNEQFF
cdr3_nt: TGTGCCAGCAGGGATTACAATGAGCAGTTCTTC

j_call: TRBJ2-7
d_call: -
v_call: TRBV28
clone_size: -
cdr3_aa: CASSFHVRSSYEQYF
cdr3_nt: TGTGCCAGCAGTTTCCACGTTCGGAGCTCCTACGAGCAGTACTTC

j_call: TRBJ1-5
d_call: -
v_call: TRBV28
clone_size: -
cdr3_aa: CASSFPSGLGDQPQHF
cdr3_nt: TGTGCCAGCAGTTTCCCCTCAGGGCTCGGGGATCAGCCCCAGCATTTT

j_call: TRBJ1-5
d_call: TRBD1
v_call: TRBV28
clone_size: once
cdr3_aa: CASSLGQGAGQPQHF
cdr3_nt: TGTGCCAGCAGTTTGGGGCAGGGGGCCGGACAGCCCCAGCATTTT

j_call: TRBJ2-7
d_call: -
v_call: TRBV28
clone_size: -
cdr3_aa: CASSPRPGVHEQYF
cdr3_nt: TGTGCCAGCAGCCCACGTCCAGGGGTCCACGAGCAGTACTTC

j_call: TRBJ2-5
d_call: -
v_call: TRBV7-8
clone_size: -
cdr3_aa: CASSLVGPIGETQYF
cdr3_nt: TGTGCCAGCAGCTTAGTGGGACCCATAGGAGAGACCCAGTACTTC

j_call: TRBJ1-4
d_call: -
v_call: TRBV5-5
clone_size: -
cdr3_aa: CASSLPSGAGEKLFF
cdr3_nt: TGTGCCAGCAGCTTGCCTTCAGGGGCGGGAGAAAAACTGTTTTTT

j_call: TRBJ1-5
d_call: TRBD1
v_call: TRBV6-5
clone_size: -
cdr3_aa: CASSAYRGGNQPQHF
cdr3_nt: TGTGCCAGCAGTGCCTACAGGGGAGGAAATCAGCCCCAGCATTTT

j_call: TRBJ2-1
d_call: -
v_call: TRBV28
clone_size: -
cdr3_aa: CASSLETLLDNEQFF
cdr3_nt: TGTGCCAGCAGTTTAGAGACCCTACTAGACAATGAGCAGTTCTTC

j_call: TRBJ2-3
d_call: TRBD2
v_call: TRBV4-3
clone_size: -
cdr3_aa: CASSQGLASGRVYF
cdr3_nt: TGCGCCAGCAGCCAAGGGTTGGCTAGCGGGAGAGTGTATTTT

j_call: TRBJ1-5
d_call: -
v_call: TRBV19
clone_size: -
cdr3_aa: CASSLARVSNQPQHF
cdr3_nt: TGTGCCAGTAGTTTAGCGAGGGTAAGCAATCAGCCCCAGCATTTT

j_call: TRBJ2-1
d_call: TRBD2
v_call: TRBV27
clone_size: -
cdr3_aa: CASSWSGSWDEQFF
cdr3_nt: TGTGCCAGCAGTTGGAGCGGGAGTTGGGATGAGCAGTTCTTC

j_call: TRBJ2-5
d_call: -
v_call: TRBV23-1
clone_size: -
cdr3_aa: CASSQSFEQETQYF
cdr3_nt: TGCGCCAGCAGTCAATCGTTCGAGCAAGAGACCCAGTACTTC

j_call: TRBJ2-3
d_call: -
v_call: TRBV14
clone_size: -
cdr3_aa: CASSLLHTDTQYF
cdr3_nt: TGTGCCAGCAGCCTACTACACACAGATACGCAGTATTTT

j_call: TRBJ1-2
d_call: -
v_call: TRBV19
clone_size: -
cdr3_aa: CASRRERRTDDYGYTF
cdr3_nt: TGTGCCAGTAGGCGCGAACGACGGACGGATGACTATGGCTACACCTTC

j_call: TRBJ1-2
d_call: TRBD1
v_call: TRBV19
clone_size: -
cdr3_aa: CASSGTGGWYGYTF
cdr3_nt: TGTGCCAGTAGTGGGACAGGGGGCTGGTATGGCTACACCTTC

j_call: TRBJ1-1
d_call: -
v_call: TRBV30
clone_size: -
cdr3_aa: CAWDRDGRNTEAFF
cdr3_nt: TGTGCCTGGGACCGGGACGGGAGGAACACTGAAGCTTTCTTT

j_call: TRBJ2-7
d_call: -
v_call: TRBV14
clone_size: once
cdr3_aa: CASSQGVQGYEQYF
cdr3_nt: TGTGCCAGCAGCCAGGGGGTTCAGGGCTACGAGCAGTACTTC

j_call: TRBJ2-5
d_call: -
v_call: TRBV28
clone_size: -
cdr3_aa: CASSLTVETQYF
cdr3_nt: TGTGCCAGCAGTTTAACGGTAGAGACCCAGTACTTC

j_call: TRBJ1-1
d_call: -
v_call: TRBV7-2
clone_size: -
cdr3_aa: CASSIRQMNTEAFF
cdr3_nt: TGTGCCAGCAGCATAAGACAGATGAACACTGAAGCTTTCTTT

j_call: TRBJ2-3
d_call: TRBD1
v_call: TRBV7-9
clone_size: -
cdr3_aa: CASSPQGTGLTDTQYF
cdr3_nt: TGTGCCAGCAGCCCCCAGGGGACAGGGCTGACAGATACGCAGTATTTT

j_call: TRBJ2-1
d_call: TRBD1
v_call: TRBV7-6
clone_size: -
cdr3_aa: CASSTYRGPNEQFF
cdr3_nt: TGTGCCAGCAGCACTTACAGGGGGCCCAATGAGCAGTTCTTC